These T cell receptor beta chains were read from a single sample in a study of blood T cells in healthy people across ages. One entry per CDR3 protein, called by TCRdb with MiXCR from the 5' RACE reads. The sample yields fewer than 2 million distinct CDR3 sequences, approximately 40% seen once. Sequences were obtained from blood. The receptors come from a human donor in good health. The CDR3 runs from the conserved cysteine through the conserved F or W. The D gene is left open where the match is weak. Clone size appears in some rows only: once, few, many, or a class for an expanded clone.

abundance,v_gene,d_gene,j_gene,CDR3aa,CDR3nt
.,TRBV29-1,TRBD2,TRBJ2-1,CSVGELAGGNEQFF,TGCAGCGTTGGTGAGCTAGCGGGAGGAAATGAGCAGTTCTTC
.,TRBV6-6,.,TRBJ2-5,CASSYLRGETQYF,TGTGCCAGCAGTTACTTACGAGGGGAGACCCAGTACTTC
.,TRBV10-3,TRBD1,TRBJ2-3,CAISVGTGGSSTDMQYF,TGTGCCATCAGTGTCGGGACAGGCGGTTCTAGCACAGATATGCAGTATTTT
.,TRBV7-9,TRBD2,TRBJ2-1,CASSLRAGTYNEQFF,TGTGCCAGCAGCTTGCGAGCGGGGACCTACAATGAGCAGTTCTTC
.,TRBV14,TRBD1,TRBJ2-1,CASSGRDRNNEQFF,TGTGCCAGCAGCGGCCGGGACAGAAACAATGAGCAGTTCTTC
.,TRBV2,.,TRBJ1-2,CASSTETLYGYTF,TGTGCCAGCAGTACAGAAACTCTCTATGGCTACACCTTC
few,TRBV4-2,TRBD2,TRBJ2-3,CASSPEDSGGAADTQYF,TGTGCCAGCAGCCCCGAAGATAGCGGGGGGGCCGCAGATACGCAGTATTTT
few,TRBV5-1,TRBD1,TRBJ1-1,CASRAGTGNTEAFF,TGCGCCAGCAGGGCCGGGACAGGGAACACTGAAGCTTTCTTT
few,TRBV12-3/TRBV12-4,.,TRBJ1-1,CASSLTATGLNTEAFF,TGTGCCAGCAGTTTAACGGCGACAGGACTGAACACTGAAGCTTTCTTT
.,TRBV7-6,.,TRBJ2-1,CASSLYRDYEQFF,TGTGCCAGCAGCTTATACCGGGATTATGAGCAGTTCTTC
few,TRBV7-9,.,TRBJ2-5,CASSMTAGGETQYF,TGTGCCAGCAGCATGACAGCAGGGGGGGAGACCCAGTACTTC
.,TRBV2,.,TRBJ2-4,CASSVRQNIQYF,TGTGCCAGCAGTGTCAGACAAAACATTCAGTACTTC
.,TRBV9,.,TRBJ1-6,CASSTQGSNSPLHF,TGTGCCAGCAGCACACAGGGATCCAATTCACCCCTCCACTTT
few,TRBV6-2/TRBV6-3,.,TRBJ1-5,CASSPRGSGQPQHF,TGTGCCAGCAGTCCCCGGGGGTCCGGACAGCCCCAGCATTTT
.,TRBV7-9,.,TRBJ1-2,CASSLALTRGYTF,TGTGCCAGCAGCTTAGCGCTCACGCGGGGCTACACCTTC
.,TRBV27,.,TRBJ2-7,CASRTGRSSSYEQYF,TGTGCCAGCAGAACCGGACGGAGCAGCTCCTACGAGCAGTACTTC
.,TRBV27,.,TRBJ1-1,CASGIGGKGTEAFF,TGTGCCAGCGGAATAGGGGGGAAGGGAACTGAAGCTTTCTTT
.,TRBV5-6,.,TRBJ1-2,CASHARRGYGYTF,TGTGCCAGCCACGCCCGTAGGGGATATGGCTACACCTTC
few,TRBV5-1,TRBD2,TRBJ2-1,CASSSGGLPPYNEQFF,TGCGCCAGCAGCTCGGGGGGGCTGCCCCCCTACAATGAGCAGTTCTTC
.,TRBV20-1,TRBD1,TRBJ2-1,CSARVNRGLPSYNEQLF,TGCAGTGCTAGAGTAAACAGGGGGCTCCCCTCCTACAATGAGCAGTTGTTC
.,TRBV7-2,TRBD1,TRBJ2-1,CASRQDRVKDEQFF,TGTGCCAGCAGGCAAGACAGGGTGAAAGATGAGCAGTTCTTC
many,TRBV7-2,.,TRBJ2-5,CASTLASQGRMETQYF,TGTGCCAGCACCCTGGCGAGCCAGGGGCGTATGGAGACCCAGTACTTC
once,TRBV6-2/TRBV6-3,.,TRBJ1-2,CASSSDGLGGNTF,TGTGCCAGCAGCTCCGACGGACTTGGGGGTAACACCTTC
.,TRBV6-2/TRBV6-3,.,TRBJ1-5,CASGRRGQGNQPQHF,TGTGCCAGCGGTCGGCGCGGGCAGGGCAATCAGCCCCAGCATTTT
.,TRBV11-3,.,TRBJ1-2,CASSSTAVGGYTF,TGTGCCAGCAGCTCTACAGCAGTCGGTGGCTACACCTTC
.,TRBV18,.,TRBJ2-1,CASSPFPYNEQFF,TGTGCCAGCTCACCGTTTCCCTACAATGAGCAGTTCTTC
few,TRBV6-6,.,TRBJ2-5,CASSPATGTETQYF,TGTGCCAGCAGCCCCGCTACAGGGACTGAGACCCAGTACTTC
few,TRBV6-2/TRBV6-3,TRBD1,TRBJ1-1,CASSVRSRGHAFF,TGTGCCAGCAGCGTGAGAAGCAGGGGGCATGCTTTCTTT
few,TRBV3-1,.,TRBJ2-1,CASSQGSAQGEQFF,TGTGCCAGCAGCCAAGGTTCTGCGCAAGGTGAGCAGTTCTTC
.,TRBV2,.,TRBJ1-1,CASSDSVGGVLTEAFF,TGTGCCAGCAGTGACAGCGTGGGGGGCGTTTTAACTGAAGCTTTCTTT
few,TRBV20-1,.,TRBJ2-3,CSAMGTETDTQYF,TGCAGTGCTATGGGGACGGAAACAGATACGCAGTATTTT
few,TRBV7-2,.,TRBJ2-3,CASSLGVGSTDTQYF,TGTGCCAGCAGCTTAGGGGTCGGTAGCACAGATACGCAGTATTTT
few,TRBV24-1,.,TRBJ2-5,CATSDAGTPRETQYF,TGTGCCACCAGTGATGCCGGGACACCCCGGGAGACCCAGTACTTC
.,TRBV5-1,.,TRBJ1-2,CASSLATIGEAGYGYTF,TGCGCCAGCAGCTTGGCCACGATCGGGGAGGCCGGGTATGGCTACACCTTC
.,TRBV29-1,.,TRBJ1-1,CSVELFTEAFF,TGCAGCGTTGAATTGTTTACTGAAGCTTTCTTT
.,TRBV7-6,.,TRBJ2-1,CASSKQRGGTYNEQFF,TGTGCCAGCAGCAAACAGAGGGGGGGGACCTACAATGAGCAGTTCTTC
.,TRBV4-2,.,TRBJ2-7,CASSQEVRDWQYF,TGTGCCAGCAGCCAAGAAGTCAGGGATTGGCAGTACTTC
.,TRBV12-3/TRBV12-4,.,TRBJ1-2,CASSLIQGSGGYTF,TGTGCCAGCAGTTTAATACAGGGAAGCGGTGGCTACACCTTC
.,TRBV20-1,.,TRBJ1-1,CSAYRDSAPEAFF,TGCAGTGCTTACCGGGACTCCGCTCCTGAAGCTTTCTTT
few,TRBV7-9,.,TRBJ2-5,CASSLPRLGRLGETQYF,TGTGCCAGCAGCTTACCCAGACTAGGAAGGTTAGGAGAGACCCAGTACTTC
.,TRBV13,TRBD1,TRBJ2-1,CASSRTGGPSYNEQFF,TGTGCCAGCAGCCGTACAGGGGGCCCCTCCTACAATGAGCAGTTCTTC
.,TRBV5-1,TRBD1,TRBJ2-7,CASSLAPPGQEYEQYF,TGCGCCAGCAGCCTGGCCCCACCGGGACAGGAATACGAGCAGTACTTC
few,TRBV15,.,TRBJ1-4,CATSRGGVSEKLFF,TGTGCCACCAGCAGAGGGGGGGTGTCAGAAAAACTGTTTTTT
.,TRBV5-1,TRBD1,TRBJ2-5,CANSLRDRAQETQYF,TGCGCCAACAGCTTGCGGGACAGGGCTCAAGAGACCCAGTACTTC
many,TRBV14,.,TRBJ2-1,CASSWTAYNEQFF,TGTGCCAGCAGCTGGACAGCTTACAATGAGCAGTTCTTC
.,TRBV7-2,.,TRBJ2-7,CASSLWWTHSYEQYF,TGTGCCAGCAGCTTATGGTGGACGCACTCCTACGAGCAGTACTTC
.,TRBV6-5,.,TRBJ1-2,CASSYSAGTTNYGYTF,TGTGCCAGCAGTTACTCTGCGGGGACTACTAACTATGGCTACACCTTC
.,TRBV5-6,.,TRBJ2-1,CASSLVGGSLYNEQFF,TGTGCCAGCAGCTTGGTGGGGGGCTCCCTCTACAATGAGCAGTTCTTC
many,TRBV12-3/TRBV12-4,TRBD1,TRBJ1-2,CASRTGDYGYTF,TGTGCCAGCAGGACAGGGGACTATGGCTACACCTTC
.,TRBV9,TRBD1,TRBJ2-5,CASSVVKGTGGRETQYF,TGTGCCAGCAGCGTAGTCAAGGGGACAGGGGGGAGGGAGACCCAGTACTTC
.,TRBV20-1,.,TRBJ1-2,CSAQSSDGFYGYTF,TGCAGTGCTCAGAGCTCGGACGGATTCTATGGCTACACCTTC
few,TRBV3-1,.,TRBJ2-6,CASSQAGSGGANVLTF,TGTGCCAGCAGCCAAGCTGGATCAGGTGGGGCCAACGTCCTGACTTTC
.,TRBV7-2,.,TRBJ2-1,CASSPGHPEQFF,TGTGCCAGCAGCCCGGGACACCCCGAGCAGTTCTTC
few,TRBV6-5,TRBD1,TRBJ1-2,CASSYRQGRSYGYTF,TGTGCCAGCAGTTACAGACAGGGTCGTAGCTATGGCTACACCTTC
.,TRBV6-2/TRBV6-3,.,TRBJ1-2,CAGSRTNYGYTF,TGTGCCGGCAGTCGGACAAACTATGGCTACACCTTC
few,TRBV29-1,TRBD1,TRBJ1-2,CSVEPGQGNYGYTF,TGCAGCGTTGAGCCGGGACAGGGGAACTATGGCTACACCTTC
.,TRBV6-1,TRBD1,TRBJ1-4,CASSLLSGTGIFNEKLFF,TGTGCCAGCAGTCTGCTCTCCGGGACAGGGATATTTAATGAAAAACTGTTTTTT